What follows are 32 T cell receptor beta chains derived from one specimen sequenced in a study of T cell responses to AZD1222 COVID-19 vaccine. The data were produced by immunoSEQ multiplex PCR, yet TCRdb's version contains in-frame clones alone and is incomplete. The repertoire holds 95,000 to 150,000 clones, with 90% as singletons. Source: peripheral blood, taken on day 0 of MenACWY control vaccination. Every receptor here comes from an adult in good health.

The chain links TRBV28 to TRBJ1-4; 8 bases are shared with TRBD1. CDR3 length: 15 residues. Looked up from germline, CDR1 is MDHEN and CDR2 is SYDVKM. V dropped 4 bases and J dropped 7; count of bases not matched to a gene: 8. CDR3 sequence reads: CASSSSRGRVEKLFF. The DNA of the CDR3 is TGTGCCAGCAGTTCATCCAGGGGGCGCGTTGAAAAACTGTTTTTT.

This chain joins TRBV5-1 and TRBJ1-5; D is unresolved. Germline V gene data show CDR1 as SGHRS and CDR2 as YFSETQ. CDR3 length equals 13 residues. V was clipped by 0 bases and J by 0 bases, with 1 base between them. CDR3 amino acids: CASSLDSNQPQHF. DNA of the CDR3: TGCGCCAGCAGCTTGGATAGCAATCAGCCCCAGCATTTT.

This chain connects TRBV4-2 to TRBJ2-2, with 9 bases matching TRBD2. Unmatched junction bases numbered 13, after V lost 1 base and J lost 4 bases. This CDR3 comprises 19 residues. Germline V gene sequence: CDR1 LGHNA, CDR2 YNFKEQ. The CDR3 protein is CASSQALAGSARGTGELFF. The CDR3, as DNA: TGTGCCAGCAGCCAAGCTCTAGCGGGATCTGCCAGGGGCACCGGGGAGCTGTTTTTT.

V and J are TRBV12-3 or TRBV12-4 and TRBJ2-3, with unresolved D. The CDR3 contains 11 residues. Trimming cost V 6 bases and J 8 bases, with 9 bases left between them. DNA for the CDR3: TGTGCCAGCAGCTCAATCGGTACGCAGTATTTT. As protein: CASSSIGTQYF.

This chain joins TRBV24-1 and TRBJ2-7; D gene uncertain. CDR1 is KGHDR, CDR2 SFDVKD, per germline. Deletions cut 5 bases from V and 0 bases from J, with 7 bases between. The CDR3 has 13 residues. The CDR3 protein is CATSVGSSYEQYF. Written as DNA, the CDR3 is TGTGCCACCAGTGTGGGTAGCTCCTACGAGCAGTACTTC.

This clone was detected once. V gene TRBV7-2 combines with J gene TRBJ1-4; no reliable D call. Trimming pared 0 bases from V and 8 bases from J, leaving 10 bases between. Looked up from germline, CDR1 is SGHTA and CDR2 is FQGNSA. There are 14 residues in the CDR3. The CDR3 is CASSLAGVEEKLFF. In DNA, the CDR3 is TGTGCCAGCAGCTTAGCCGGTGTTGAGGAAAAACTGTTTTTT.

The chain carries TRBV5-1 and TRBJ2-5; the D is unclear. The CDR3 is made up of 12 amino acids. Germline CDR1 SGHRS, CDR2 YFSETQ. Trimming removed 2 bases from V and 2 bases from J, with 4 bases in between. The CDR3 region is CASSFKQETQYF. CDR3 nucleotides: TGCGCCAGCAGCTTCAAACAAGAGACCCAGTACTTC.

The chain has TRBV11-1 and TRBJ2-6, with 7 bases lining up with TRBD2. Trimming removed 3 bases from V and 2 bases from J; junction bases left unmatched: 1. CDR3 length: 15 amino acids. The germline gives CDR1 SGHAT, CDR2 FQDESV (reference sequence). For the CDR3, the DNA is TGTGCCAGCAGCTTTGGGGGGGCTGGGGCCAACGTCCTGACTTTC. Protein sequence: CASSFGGAGANVLTF. Full variable domain (missing parts from reference TRBV11-1 and TRBJ2-6): EAEVAQSPRYKITEKSQAVAFWCDPISGHATLYWYRQILGQGPELLVQFQDESVVDDSQLPKDRFSAERLKGVDSTLKIQPAELGDSAMYLCASSFGGAGANVLTFGAGSRLTVL.

The chain is built from TRBV5-4 and TRBJ2-5; tentative D call: TRBD1 (5 bases). The CDR3 extends over 14 amino acids. The V end was cut by 1 base, the J end by 5 bases, with 12 bases between. Germline V CDR1 and CDR2: SGHNT, YYREEE (reference sequence). Here the CDR3 reads CASSLQGFGETQYF. The CDR3 bases are TGTGCCAGCAGCTTGCAGGGTTTCGGGGAGACCCAGTACTTC.

J is TRBJ2-5 and V is TRBV7-9, with a tentative D call TRBD1 (7 bases). The ends were cut back, 5 bases at V and 5 bases at J, with 24 bases in the middle. CDR1 is SEHNR, CDR2 FQNEAQ, per germline (reference sequence). This CDR3 contains 17 residues. CDR3: CASSPPWGDREVETQYF. CDR3 DNA: TGTGCCAGCAGCCCCCCCTGGGGTGACAGGGAGGTGGAGACCCAGTACTTC.

In DNA, the CDR3 is TGCAGCGTTGAAGATTGGAGCAGGGGAAGGTCTGAAGCTTTCTTT. This codes for CSVEDWSRGRSEAFF. The chain recombines TRBV29-1 with TRBJ1-1, with a tentative D call TRBD1 (6 bases). Germline V gene sequence: CDR1 SQVTM, CDR2 ANQGSEA. The CDR3 length is 15 residues. Trimming shortened V by 0 bases and J by 6 bases, and 17 bases separated the two germline ends.

The V gene is TRBV10-3, the J gene TRBJ1-4; D is ambiguous. V lost 4 bases and J lost 0, with 6 bases in between. The CDR3 has 14 residues. Per the germline V gene, CDR1 is ENHRY and CDR2 is SYGVKD. The CDR3 coding sequence is TGTGCCATCAGTGTGGGTTCAACTAATGAAAAACTGTTTTTT. Its translation: CAISVGSTNEKLFF.

The gene calls are TRBV27 and TRBJ1-5; D uncertain. The V and J ends lost 1 base and 0 bases respectively, with 4 bases between them. The CDR3 covers 14 residues. Germline values: CDR1 MNHEY, CDR2 SMNVEV (reference sequence). The CDR3 DNA reads as TGTGCCAGCAGTTTATTAGGTAGCAATCAGCCCCAGCATTTT. The encoded protein is CASSLLGSNQPQHF.

The genes are TRBV11-2 and TRBJ2-2; tentatively, D is TRBD1 (5 bases). V was clipped by 1 base and J by 0 bases, with 12 bases between them. Per the germline V gene, CDR1 is SGHAT and CDR2 is FQNNGV. CDR3 length equals 17 residues. CDR3 DNA: TGTGCCAGCAGCTTAGGGACAAGGGCATCGAACACCGGGGAGCTGTTTTTT. Its translation is CASSLGTRASNTGELFF.

This clone came up a few times. The chain is built from TRBV2 and TRBJ2-5, with 7 nucleotides matching TRBD2. With V trimmed by 8 bases and J by 1 base, 13 bases remained unmatched. Looked up from germline, CDR1 is SNHLY and CDR2 is FYNNEI. CDR3 length: 16 amino acids. The CDR3 sequence is CASPARASGLQETQYF. In DNA, the CDR3 is TGTGCCAGCCCCGCCAGGGCTAGCGGTCTCCAAGAGACCCAGTACTTC. Variable domain in full (rest from reference TRBV2 and TRBJ2-5): EPEVTQTPSHQVTQMGQEVILRCVPISNHLYFYWYRQILGQKVEFLVSFYNNEISEKSEIFDDQFSVERPDGSNFTLKIRSTKLEDSAMYFCASPARASGLQETQYFGPGTRLLVL.

The gene calls are TRBV28 and TRBJ2-1; a weak D match, TRBD2 (6 bases). This CDR3 has 15 amino acids. Trimming pared 3 bases from V and 4 bases from J, leaving 13 bases between. Germline-derived CDR1 and CDR2 are MDHEN and SYDVKM. The CDR3 sequence: CASSFPGTSYNEQFF. Here the CDR3 DNA reads TGTGCCAGCAGTTTCCCCGGGACTTCGTACAATGAGCAGTTCTTC.

The CDR3 reads CASQERERGEQFF. The CDR3, as DNA: TGTGCCAGCCAGGAGAGAGAGCGGGGGGAGCAGTTCTTC. The chain uses TRBV2 and TRBJ2-1, with TRBD2 identical over 8 bases. The length of the CDR3 is 13 residues. Germline values: CDR1 SNHLY, CDR2 FYNNEI. After removal of 8 bases from V and 10 bases from J, the junction contained 10 bases not matched to a gene.

This chain connects TRBV4-2 to TRBJ2-2; no definite D call. The germline V gene encodes CDR1 LGHNA and CDR2 YNFKEQ. The CDR3 covers 13 residues. Trimming shortened V by 1 base and J by 5 bases, and 5 bases separated the two germline ends. This CDR3 is CASSQGATGELFF. The CDR3, as DNA: TGTGCCAGCAGCCAAGGGGCGACCGGGGAGCTGTTTTTT.

This chain joins TRBV13 and TRBJ1-2; perhaps TRBD1 as D (5 bases). Germline loops: CDR1 PRHDT, CDR2 FYEKMQ (reference sequence). The CDR3 has 15 residues. Trimming took off 5 bases at V and 4 bases at J, with 17 bases between the two ends. CDR3 in amino acids: CASSALGAETYGYTF. CDR3 DNA: TGTGCCAGCAGCGCCCTTGGGGCGGAAACCTATGGCTACACCTTC.

This rearrangement joins TRBV10-1 to TRBJ1-5; TRBD1 is a possible D gene (5 bases). Germline-derived CDR1 and CDR2 are WNHNN and SYGVQD (reference sequence). The V end lost 0 bases, the J end lost 5 bases, and 17 bases lay between the germline ends. This CDR3 is built from 17 residues. CDR3 region: CASSESSRSGSDQPQHF. The CDR3, as DNA: TGCGCCAGCAGTGAGTCTAGTCGGTCAGGGAGCGATCAGCCCCAGCATTTT.

J is TRBJ1-1 and V is TRBV27; TRBD1 is a possible D gene (6 bases). Germline CDR1 MNHEY, CDR2 SMNVEV (reference sequence). This CDR3 is 14 amino acids long. V lost 1 base and J lost 6, with 12 bases in between. The CDR3 here is CASSLLRGTAEAFF. As DNA, the CDR3 is TGTGCCAGCAGTTTATTAAGGGGGACGGCTGAAGCTTTCTTT.

This sequence joins TRBV6-2 or TRBV6-3 and TRBJ1-1; D gene unclear. Germline V gene lookup returns CDR1 MNHEY and CDR2 SVGEGT. This CDR3 spans 16 amino acids. Trimming removed 5 bases at V and 0 bases at J, with 16 bases between. This CDR3 reads CASSSPGRLMNTEAFF. Here the CDR3 DNA reads TGTGCCAGCAGTAGCCCAGGACGGTTAATGAACACTGAAGCTTTCTTT.

The chain is built from TRBV3-1 (or the pseudogene TRBV3-2) and TRBJ1-3; D is undetermined. CDR1 is LGHDT and CDR2 is YNNKEL in the germline V gene (reference sequence). This CDR3 is 13 amino acids long. Trimming cost V 5 bases and J 3 bases, with 8 bases left between them. Here the CDR3 reads CASSKVGGNTIYF. The CDR3 region has the DNA TGTGCCAGCAGCAAAGTCGGTGGAAACACCATATATTTT.

The gene calls are TRBV28 and TRBJ2-5; 7 nucleotides align to TRBD1. V shed 6 bases and J 1 base; nucleotides not matched to a gene: 5. The CDR3 has 14 residues. Germline loops: CDR1 MDHEN, CDR2 SYDVKM. The CDR3 loop is CASSRRTGQETQYF. The DNA of the CDR3 is TGTGCCAGCAGCCGGAGGACAGGCCAAGAGACCCAGTACTTC.

The J gene is TRBJ1-1, the V gene TRBV4-2; D gene unclear. The length of the CDR3 is 14 residues. The germline gives CDR1 LGHNA, CDR2 YNFKEQ. Deletions cut 0 bases from V and 5 bases from J, with 10 bases between. The CDR3 sequence is CASSQDWTGTEAFF. The CDR3 region has the DNA TGTGCCAGCAGCCAAGATTGGACGGGGACTGAAGCTTTCTTT.

This chain links TRBV5-1 with TRBJ2-7; no firm D call. The CDR3 is 12 amino acids. Trimming stripped 6 bases from V and 3 bases from J, with 10 bases between. In germline, CDR1 is SGHRS, CDR2 YFSETQ. The CDR3 loop reads CASNNHDYEQYF. In nucleotides, the CDR3 is TGCGCCAGCAATAACCACGACTACGAGCAGTACTTC. The full variable domain, completed using reference TRBV5-1 and TRBJ2-7, is KAGVTQTPRYLIKTRGQQVTLSCSPISGHRSVSWYQQTPGQGLQFLFEYFSETQRNKGNFPGRFSGRQFSNSRSEMNVSTLELGDSALYLCASNNHDYEQYFGPGTRLTVT.

The genes are TRBV3-1 (or the pseudogene TRBV3-2) and TRBJ1-6; D gene unclear. Trimming took off 3 bases at V and 5 bases at J, with 8 bases between the two ends. CDR3 length: 14 amino acids. Germline CDR1 reads LGHDT; CDR2 reads YNNKEL (reference sequence). The CDR3 coding sequence is TGTGCCAGCAGCCAGAGTACCGATAATTCACCCCTCCACTTT. Translation gives CASSQSTDNSPLHF.

This clone came up once. The rearrangement links TRBV9 to TRBJ2-7; 10 nucleotides match TRBD2. The CDR3 contains 17 residues. From germline, CDR1 is SGDLS and CDR2 YYNGEE. J gave up 5 bases and V 4 bases, and 15 bases lay outside the gene matches. The DNA for the CDR3 is TGTGCCAGCAGCACCTCCCCATTAGCGGGAGGAAGGGACGAGCAGTACTTC. Translating gives CASSTSPLAGGRDEQYF.

The chain has TRBV7-3 and TRBJ2-2, with D maybe TRBD1 (5 bases). CDR1 SGHTA and CDR2 FQGTGA come from the germline V gene. The CDR3 runs 15 residues. The V end was cut by 3 bases, the J end by 4 bases, with 12 bases between. The CDR3 DNA reads TGTGCCAGCAGCTTGAAGGGGTCCCTCACCGGGGAGCTGTTTTTT. This encodes CASSLKGSLTGELFF.

The V gene is TRBV18, the J gene TRBJ2-4, with D maybe TRBD1 (5 bases). Trimming cost V 3 bases and J 2 bases, with 11 bases left between them. Germline CDR1 KGHSH, CDR2 LQKENI. The CDR3 loop spans 15 amino acids. The CDR3 loop is CASSPAGSSKNIQYF. CDR3 nucleotide sequence: TGTGCCAGCTCACCCGCAGGGTCTTCCAAAAACATTCAGTACTTC.

The V call is TRBV2, the J call TRBJ2-3, with TRBD2 matching over 9 bases. Trimming took 6 bases from V and 2 from J; bases not matched to a gene: 6. This CDR3 region has 15 residues. In germline, CDR1 is SNHLY, CDR2 FYNNEI. CDR3 sequence reads: CASRASGALTDTQYF. CDR3 in DNA: TGTGCCAGCAGGGCTAGCGGGGCCCTCACAGATACGCAGTATTTT.

This chain uses TRBV24-1 with TRBJ2-2; 12 nucleotides agree with TRBD1. Germline-derived CDR1 and CDR2 are KGHDR and SFDVKD. After removal of 4 bases from V and 6 bases from J, the junction contained 5 bases not matched to a gene. This CDR3 contains 16 residues. The CDR3 DNA reads as TGTGCCACCAGTGACTCCGGGACAGGGGGCCCCGGGGAGCTGTTTTTT. The encoded protein is CATSDSGTGGPGELFF.